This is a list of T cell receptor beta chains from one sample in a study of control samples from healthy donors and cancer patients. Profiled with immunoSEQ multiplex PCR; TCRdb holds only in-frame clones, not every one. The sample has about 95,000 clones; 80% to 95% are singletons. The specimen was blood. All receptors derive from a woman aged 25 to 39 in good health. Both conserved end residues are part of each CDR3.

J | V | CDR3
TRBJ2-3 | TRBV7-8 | CASSSLMGHLSTDTQYF
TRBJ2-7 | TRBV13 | CASSSRTGGYEQYF
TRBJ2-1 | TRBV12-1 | CASSPQRYMRSGRVHNEQFF
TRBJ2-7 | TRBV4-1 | CASSLGLAGSSYEQYF
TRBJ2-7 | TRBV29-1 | CSLLAGGASGEQYF
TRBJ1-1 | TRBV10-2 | CASSVGVMNTEAFF
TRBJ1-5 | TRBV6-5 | CASRSKVSNQPQHF
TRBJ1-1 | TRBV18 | CASSPSRSTEAFF
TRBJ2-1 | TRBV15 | CATTDRGIHNEQFF
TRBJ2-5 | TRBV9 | CASSVGAGDTTQYF
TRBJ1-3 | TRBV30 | CAWRFAASGNTIYF
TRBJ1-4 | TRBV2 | CASSEGGGLREKLFF
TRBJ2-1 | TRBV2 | CALKGIAGGNEQFF
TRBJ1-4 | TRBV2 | CASSGQVAVEKLFF
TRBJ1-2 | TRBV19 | CATFHPAGKANYGYTF
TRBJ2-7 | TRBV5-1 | CASSFSSGTSYEQYF
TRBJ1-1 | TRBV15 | CATSRHGTGKAFF
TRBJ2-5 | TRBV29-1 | CSAGEGTWETQYF
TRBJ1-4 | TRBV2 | CASRAGTEGEKLFF
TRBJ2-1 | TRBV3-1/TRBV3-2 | CASSGTGSLREEQFF